This entry features one TCR beta chain sequence. The data originate from a study of blood T cell repertoires in COVID-19. In the authors' methods: For nucleated cells, counts were estimated from reference gene primer amplification. Method: immunoSEQ multiplex PCR; TCRdb's copy keeps in-frame clones and lacks some. V and J calls and clone size come straight from that table; D and trimming were deduced from the DNA. The sample yields 75,000 to 100,000 clones, 65% to 85% seen once. This sequence was found in an elderly woman with acute or convalescent COVID-19. Sequenced sample: peripheral blood.

The CDR3 region is CSVETQGLDTQYF. The CDR3 bases are TGCAGCGTTGAGACGCAGGGGCTGGATACGCAGTATTTT. The V gene is TRBV29-1, the J gene TRBJ2-3; D is possibly TRBD1 (6 bases). V lost 3 bases to trimming and J lost 6 bases, with 13 bases between them. The CDR3 loop spans 13 amino acids. Germline CDR1 and CDR2: SQVTM and ANQGSEA.